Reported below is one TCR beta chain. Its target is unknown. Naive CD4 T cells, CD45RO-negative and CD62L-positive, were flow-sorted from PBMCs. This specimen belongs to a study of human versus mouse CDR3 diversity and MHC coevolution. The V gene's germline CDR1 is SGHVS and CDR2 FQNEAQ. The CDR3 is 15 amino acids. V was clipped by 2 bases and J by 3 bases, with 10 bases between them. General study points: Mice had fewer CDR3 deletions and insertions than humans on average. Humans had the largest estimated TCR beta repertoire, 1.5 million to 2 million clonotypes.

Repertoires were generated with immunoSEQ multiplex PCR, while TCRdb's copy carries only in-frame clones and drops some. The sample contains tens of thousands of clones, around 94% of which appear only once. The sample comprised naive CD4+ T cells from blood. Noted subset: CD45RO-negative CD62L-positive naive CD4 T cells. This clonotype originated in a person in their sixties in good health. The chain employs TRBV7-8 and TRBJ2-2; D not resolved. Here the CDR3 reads CASSLFVRDTGELFF. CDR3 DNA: TGTGCCAGCAGCTTATTCGTTCGCGACACCGGGGAGCTGTTTTTT.